Presented here are 5 T cell receptor beta chains from one specimen sequenced in a study of T cells of healthy individuals. From the 5' RACE reads, TCRdb called clonotypes with MiXCR, one entry per CDR3 protein. Of about 63,000 distinct CDR3 sequences in the sample, around 16% were seen once. These receptors were taken from a human donor in good health.

V is TRBV20-1 and J is TRBJ1-3; D perhaps matches TRBD1 (5 bases). The CDR3 contains 12 residues. V shed 3 bases and J shed 2 bases, with 5 bases lying between them. Germline CDR1 reads DFQATT; CDR2 reads SNEGSKA (reference sequence). The CDR3 spells CSASRAGNTIYF. The CDR3 bases are TGCAGTGCTAGCAGGGCTGGAAACACCATATATTTT.

Many counts were recorded for this clonotype. In nucleotides, the CDR3 is TGTGCCAGCAGCGCGGAGGCAGATGGCTACACCTTC. It encodes CASSAEADGYTF. The chain uses TRBV5-5 and TRBJ1-2; D unresolved. V was pared by 4 bases and J by 6 bases, with 10 bases between. The CDR3 totals 12 residues. Germline assignment: CDR1 SGHKS and CDR2 YYEKEE (reference sequence). Variable domain in full (rest from reference TRBV5-5 and TRBJ1-2): DAGVTQSPTHLIKTRGQQVTLRCSPISGHKSVSWYQQVLGQGPQFIFQYYEKEERGRGNFPDRFSARQFPNYSSELNVNALLLGDSALYLCASSAEADGYTFGSGTRLTVV.

The sample holds many counts of this clonotype. The V and J genes are TRBV15 and TRBJ2-7; either TRBD1 or TRBD2 may fit D (6 bases each). V was cut by 0 bases and J by 4 bases, with 13 bases left in between. CDR3 size: 15 residues. From germline, CDR1 is LNHNV and CDR2 YYDKDF (reference sequence). The CDR3 DNA sequence: TGTGCCACCAGCAGAGATCCGGGGGCTGGATACGAGCAGTACTTC. This translates into CATSRDPGAGYEQYF. The full variable domain, in which reference TRBV15 and TRBJ2-7 provide the parts outside the CDR3, is DAMVIQNPRYQVTQFGKPVTLSCSQTLNHNVMYWYQQKSSQAPKLLFHYYDKDFNNEADTPDNFQSRRPNTSFCFLDIRSPGLGDTAMYLCATSRDPGAGYEQYFGPGTRLTVT.

This clonotype occurred a few times. The V and J genes are TRBV7-2 and TRBJ1-1; 7 positions match TRBD1. Per germline, CDR1 SGHTA and CDR2 FQGNSA. After removal of 5 bases from V and 3 bases from J, the junction contained 3 bases not matched to a gene. This CDR3 is 13 amino acids long. The CDR3 reads CASSRDRDTEAFF. CDR3 sequence (DNA): TGTGCCAGCAGCCGGGACAGAGACACTGAAGCTTTCTTT.

This clonotype was seen at least ten times. The V gene is TRBV27, the J gene TRBJ1-2, with a possible D match to TRBD1 (6 bases). There are 14 residues in the CDR3. CDR1 and CDR2 from the germline V gene are MNHEY and SMNVEV (reference sequence). Between the trimmed V and J ends, which lost 4 bases and 6 bases, there was a span of 15 bases. The CDR3 sequence: CASSSFDRTHGYTF. The CDR3 coding sequence is TGTGCCAGCAGTTCATTCGACAGGACCCATGGCTACACCTTC.